These T cell receptor beta chains were read from a single sample in a study of regulatory T cells in long-lasting Graves disease. TCRdb re-analysed the multiplex PCR reads in MiXCR, keeping a single row per CDR3 protein. The sample has approximately 500,000 distinct CDR3 sequences, approximately 21% seen once. This specimen consisted of peripheral blood mononuclear cells (PBMCs), obtained when the disease was refractory, from a patient treated with antithyroid drugs. The receptors derive from a female donor with Graves disease. Each CDR3 is given without its conserved first and last residue. Each record gives: CDR3 protein, CDR3 length, J gene, V gene.

CDR3: ASNVLGQGTYEQY
length: 13
J: TRBJ2-7
V: TRBV28

CDR3: ASSRLAATDTQY
length: 12
J: TRBJ2-3
V: TRBV3-1

CDR3: ASSPGAQILRDIQY
length: 14
J: TRBJ2-4
V: TRBV5-5

CDR3: ASSLELAGNVETQY
length: 14
J: TRBJ2-5
V: TRBV7-8

CDR3: ASRQGFGANVLT
length: 12
J: TRBJ2-6
V: TRBV28

CDR3: ATSRTGVTSGANVLT
length: 15
J: TRBJ2-6
V: TRBV24-1

CDR3: ASSLAGTGEFYEQY
length: 14
J: TRBJ2-7
V: TRBV5-1

CDR3: ASTIESADEKLF
length: 12
J: TRBJ1-4
V: TRBV19

CDR3: AISGDRGVTEAF
length: 12
J: TRBJ1-1
V: TRBV10-3

CDR3: ASSQAGSGTRGKTQY
length: 15
J: TRBJ2-5
V: TRBV14

CDR3: SARDYRDYSNQPQH
length: 14
J: TRBJ1-5
V: TRBV20-1

CDR3: SAKDRGLYEQY
length: 11
J: TRBJ2-7
V: TRBV20-1

CDR3: ASRGLEAETQY
length: 11
J: TRBJ2-5
V: TRBV7-9

CDR3: AISELHSHEQY
length: 11
J: TRBJ2-7
V: TRBV10-3